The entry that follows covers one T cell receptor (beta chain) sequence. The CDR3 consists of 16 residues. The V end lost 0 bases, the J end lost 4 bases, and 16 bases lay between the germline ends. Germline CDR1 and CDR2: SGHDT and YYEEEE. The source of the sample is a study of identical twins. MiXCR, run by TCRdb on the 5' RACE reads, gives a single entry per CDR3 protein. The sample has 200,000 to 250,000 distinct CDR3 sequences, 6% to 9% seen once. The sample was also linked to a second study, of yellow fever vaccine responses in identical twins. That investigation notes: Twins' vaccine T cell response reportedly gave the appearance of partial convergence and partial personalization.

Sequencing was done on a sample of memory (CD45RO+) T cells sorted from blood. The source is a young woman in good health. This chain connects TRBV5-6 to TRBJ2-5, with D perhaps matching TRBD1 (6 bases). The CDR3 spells CASSLGGHPRRETQYF. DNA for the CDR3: TGTGCCAGCAGCTTGGGGGGACACCCCCGCCGAGAGACCCAGTACTTC.